This entry lists 10 T cell receptor beta chains sequenced from one sample in a study of T-cell reconstitution after alpha-beta-depleted transplantation in children. Unique molecular identifiers were built into the TCRbeta library. MiXCR was run by TCRdb on the PCR reads, yielding one entry per CDR3 protein. The table lists 500,000 to 750,000 distinct CDR3 sequences, roughly 13% of them singletons. Sequencing used PBMCs, mostly from graft donor cells, obtained 360 days after TCRalphabeta/CD19-depleted stem cell transplant. These receptors were obtained from a male patient younger than 18 who had a stem cell transplant for acute myeloid leukemia, so the T cells may come from the graft donor.

The V call is TRBV6-1, the J call TRBJ2-7; D assignment may be TRBD1 or TRBD2 (6 bases each). With 5 bases removed from V and 6 bases from J, the gap between germline ends came to 23 bases. This CDR3 is built from 16 residues. In germline, CDR1 is MNHNS, CDR2 SASEGT. CDR3 nucleotide sequence: TGTGCCAGCAGTCCCCGGGGGACAAGGAGTATCGGCGAGCAGTACTTC. Protein: CASSPRGTRSIGEQYF.

J is TRBJ2-2 and V is TRBV29-1; 7 nucleotides agree with TRBD1. J was trimmed by 8 bases and V by 4 bases; bases with no gene match: 10. The CDR3 covers 14 residues. CDR1 is SQVTM, CDR2 ANQGSEA, per germline. CDR3 DNA sequence: TGCAGCGTTGTCGGGGCAGGGGGAGTTGGGGAGCTGTTTTTT. Translation: CSVVGAGGVGELFF.

The CDR3 here is CASSLHGAGNIQYF. The CDR3 DNA reads as TGTGCCAGCAGCTTACATGGGGCAGGAAACATTCAGTACTTC. The chain recombines TRBV7-9 with TRBJ2-4, with D perhaps TRBD1 (5 bases). With 2 bases removed from V and 6 bases from J, the gap between germline ends came to 11 bases. The CDR3 loop spans 14 amino acids. Germline loops: CDR1 SEHNR, CDR2 FQNEAQ (reference sequence). Full variable domain (rest looked up from reference TRBV7-9 and TRBJ2-4): DTGVSQNPRHKITKRGQNVTFRCDPISEHNRLYWYRQTLGQGPEFLTYFQNEAQLEKSRLLSDRFSAERPKGSFSTLEIQRTEQGDSAMYLCASSLHGAGNIQYFGAGTRLSVL.

The chain links TRBV20-1 to TRBJ2-1, with D perhaps matching TRBD1 (6 bases). With 0 bases removed from V and 6 bases from J, the gap between germline ends came to 18 bases. Germline V lookup: CDR1 DFQATT, CDR2 SNEGSKA (reference sequence). The CDR3 totals 16 residues. The CDR3, as DNA: TGCAGTGCTAGAGAGGGGGCGTCCTCGACCACCAATGAGCAGTTCTTC. Its translation: CSAREGASSTTNEQFF.

The table lists this clonotype with a few counts. The chain carries TRBV7-9 and TRBJ1-1; no firm D call. This CDR3 has 12 amino acids. V was clipped by 1 base and J by 11 bases, with 11 bases between them. Germline V lookup: CDR1 SEHNR, CDR2 FQNEAQ (reference sequence). This chain's CDR3 is CASSLVPIQAFF. CDR3 nucleotide sequence: TGTGCCAGCAGCTTAGTCCCTATACAGGCTTTCTTT.

There are a few counts of this clonotype. Here the CDR3 DNA reads TGTGCCACCAGCAGGGAGACCGGGACGGCCAGCTCCTACGAGCAGTACTTC. As protein: CATSRETGTASSYEQYF. The gene calls are TRBV15 and TRBJ2-7; perhaps D is TRBD1 or TRBD2 (5 bases each). The CDR3 has 17 amino acids. The germline V gene has CDR1 LNHNV and CDR2 YYDKDF (reference sequence). Between the trimmed V and J ends, which lost 3 bases and 0 bases, there was a span of 18 bases.

This chain links TRBV20-1 with TRBJ2-1; D may be TRBD1 or TRBD2 (6 bases each). V lost 3 bases and J lost 7, with 28 bases in between. Per the germline V gene, CDR1 is DFQATT and CDR2 is SNEGSKA (reference sequence). The CDR3 totals 18 residues. The chain's CDR3 is CSASLMEKRVGARNEQFF. The CDR3 DNA follows: TGCAGTGCTAGCCTAATGGAAAAGCGGGTGGGGGCTAGGAATGAGCAGTTCTTC.

The chain employs TRBV24-1 and TRBJ2-5; 9 bases align to TRBD1. Germline trimming cut 6 bases from V and 3 bases from J; bases unmatched to any gene: 13. Germline V gene sequence: CDR1 KGHDR, CDR2 SFDVKD. The length of the CDR3 is 17 residues. The CDR3 here is CATSSNNLGQGKETQYF. Here the CDR3 DNA reads TGTGCCACCAGTAGTAACAACTTGGGACAGGGTAAAGAGACCCAGTACTTC.

The chain employs TRBV7-9 and TRBJ2-1, with D perhaps TRBD2 (5 bases). Germline CDR1 is SEHNR and CDR2 is FQNEAQ (reference sequence). V was trimmed by 5 bases and J by 0 bases, leaving 17 bases between them. The CDR3 runs 17 residues. The CDR3 reads CASSLFAAGHSYNEQFF. The CDR3 DNA sequence: TGTGCCAGCAGCCTCTTTGCCGCGGGCCACTCCTACAATGAGCAGTTCTTC. Based on the CDR3 plus reference TRBV7-9 and TRBJ2-1, the full variable domain is DTGVSQNPRHKITKRGQNVTFRCDPISEHNRLYWYRQTLGQGPEFLTYFQNEAQLEKSRLLSDRFSAERPKGSFSTLEIQRTEQGDSAMYLCASSLFAAGHSYNEQFFGPGTRLTVL.

This clonotype was counted between two and nine times. The chain recombines TRBV28 with TRBJ2-5; TRBD1 aligns across 12 bases. The CDR3 sequence is 16 residues long. Trimming removed 4 bases from V and 6 bases from J; junction bases left unmatched: 9. CDR1 is MDHEN, CDR2 SYDVKM, per germline. CDR3 DNA: TGTGCCAGCAGTTATACACCGGGACAGGGGGCTAAGACCCAGTACTTC. Encoded protein: CASSYTPGQGAKTQYF.